The source of this T cell receptor (beta chain) is a study of blood T cell repertoires in COVID-19. Using immunoSEQ multiplex PCR, the repertoire was profiled, and TCRdb retains in-frame clones only, with some absent. The sample holds some 90,000 clones, roughly 72% seen once. This CDR3 region has 13 residues. CDR1 is LNHDA and CDR2 is SQIVND in the germline V gene (reference sequence). Trimming removed 5 bases at V and 4 bases at J, with 12 bases between. The sequence was collected from a woman aged 55 to 70 in a cohort sampled during active or convalescent COVID-19. The V call is TRBV19, the J call TRBJ2-7; D possibly corresponds to TRBD1 (6 bases). The source material was peripheral blood. CDR3 amino acids: CASSHRDGYEQYF. The CDR3 DNA sequence: TGTGCCAGTAGTCACAGGGATGGGTACGAGCAGTACTTC.